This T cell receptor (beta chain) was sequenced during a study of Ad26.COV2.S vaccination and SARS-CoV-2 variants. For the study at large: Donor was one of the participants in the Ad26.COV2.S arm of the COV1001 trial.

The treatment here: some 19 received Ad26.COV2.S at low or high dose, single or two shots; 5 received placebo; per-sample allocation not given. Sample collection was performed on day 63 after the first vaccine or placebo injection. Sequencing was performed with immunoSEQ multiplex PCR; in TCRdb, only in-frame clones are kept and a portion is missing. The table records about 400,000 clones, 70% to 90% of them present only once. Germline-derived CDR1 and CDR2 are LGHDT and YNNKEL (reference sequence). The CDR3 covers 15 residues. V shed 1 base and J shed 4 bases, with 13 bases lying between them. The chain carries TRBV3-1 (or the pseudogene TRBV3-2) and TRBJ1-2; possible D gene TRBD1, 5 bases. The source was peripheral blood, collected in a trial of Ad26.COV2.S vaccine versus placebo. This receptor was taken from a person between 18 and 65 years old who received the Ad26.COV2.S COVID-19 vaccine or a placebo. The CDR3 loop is CASSQAAGQFYGYTF. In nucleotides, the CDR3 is TGTGCCAGCAGCCAAGCGGCGGGGCAGTTCTATGGCTACACCTTC.